The text below deals with one T cell receptor beta chain. This entry belongs to a study of control samples from healthy donors and cancer patients. Data came from immunoSEQ multiplex PCR; TCRdb stores just in-frame clones and leaves some out. This repertoire shows 160,000 or so clones, roughly 92% found once; its top ten account for around 2.2%. Germline values: CDR1 LNHDA, CDR2 SQIVND (reference sequence). V lost 9 bases, J lost 7 bases, and 18 bases lay in between. This CDR3 comprises 14 residues. The rearrangement links TRBV19 to TRBJ1-4; D may be TRBD1 (6 bases). This receptor was identified in a man in his fifties in good health. Material for sequencing was blood. The DNA for the CDR3 is TGTGCCAGCCGGGAGAGGGGGACGAGTGAAAAACTGTTTTTT. This encodes CASRERGTSEKLFF.